This T cell receptor (beta chain) originates from a study of human T cells and chemical hapten exposure. Study-wide points: Once DPC sensitization occurred, TCRs above 1 in 1000 frequency showed no change.

Each CDR3 protein gets one entry after TCRdb re-called the RACE reads with MiXCR. The repertoire includes fewer than 90,000 distinct CDR3 sequences, 6.6% of them detected once, and 1.3% sits in the top ten. This clonotype turned up a few times. The antigen is not known. J gave up 4 bases and V 3 bases, and 7 bases lay outside the gene matches. CDR3 length: 16 residues. Germline V gene lookup returns CDR1 SGHRS and CDR2 YFSETQ. Specified time point: patch test 2, 6 weeks after DPC sensitization. Indicated treatment: therapeutic diphenylcyclopropenone sensitization with weekly scalp DPC. The sequencing here drew on whole blood, taken in connection with sensitization to the hapten diphenylcyclopropenone (DPC). The sequence was obtained from a woman aged 25 to 45 with alopecia areata. Some clones in this sample may be carry-over from other donors' samples. The chain joins TRBV5-1 to TRBJ1-2, with 12 bases fitting TRBD1. The CDR3 DNA is TGCGCCAGCAGCTCACCGGGACAGGGGGCGTTCTATGGCTACACCTTC. It is translated as CASSSPGQGAFYGYTF.